Described below is a single T cell receptor (beta chain) sequence and its context. The antigen remains unidentified. CDR3 length: 14 amino acids. Buffy coats of healthy donors supplied the PBMC. The data originate from a study of human CD8 memory T cell subsets. UMI-labeled 5' RACE produced the TCR beta libraries. After re-calling the 5' RACE reads, TCRdb lists one entry per CDR3 protein, DNA absent. This sample's table has 10,000 to 12,000 distinct CDR3 sequences. Study-level points and caveats: High diversity, at similar levels, marked stem-like memory and precursor exhausted T cells but not effector memory cells. Although both stem-like subsets shared clonotypes with effector memory cells, the stem-like memory and precursor exhausted T cell repertoires overlapped only minimally with each other.

The rearrangement joins TRBV12-3 or TRBV12-4 to TRBJ2-3. The origin of this receptor is a human donor in good health. The sequenced sample consisted of CD8+ T cells from PBMCs. The CDR3 region is CASSFAGSADTQYF.